These 3 T cell receptor beta chains were all obtained from the same sample, sequenced in a study of vaccination and CD4 T cells after COVID-19. The Oncomine TCR Beta short-read assay sequenced DNA from cultured CD4+ T cells. TCRdb used MiXCR to reprocess the PCR reads, holding one entry per CDR3 protein. The top ten clones hold about a fifth of a sample with around 13,000 distinct CDR3 sequences, under 50% of them seen once. Treatment described: approximately nine-day PBMC culture with coronavirus spike peptide pools or control peptides (ViraFEST assay). What these receptors recognize is not known. Sample: CD4+ T cells from blood, cultured in vitro, taken before SARS-CoV-2 vaccination. The receptors were sampled from a human donor who had recovered from COVID-19.

There are a few counts of this clonotype. This chain links TRBV10-3 with TRBJ2-7; TRBD2 matches 7 bases. V gave up 0 bases and J gave up 4 bases; unmatched junction bases: 15. The germline CDR1 and CDR2 sequences are ENHRY and SYGVKD. The CDR3 sequence is 18 residues long. CDR3 residues: CAISESFLTGGERYEQYF. The CDR3 region has the DNA TGTGCCATCAGTGAGTCGTTCCTAACGGGGGGAGAACGGTACGAGCAGTACTTC.

This clonotype was seen a handful of times. The chain combines TRBV11-2 with TRBJ1-1, with 7 nucleotides matching TRBD1. In germline, CDR1 is SGHAT, CDR2 FQNNGV. The CDR3 totals 13 residues. V lost 3 bases, J lost 4 bases, and 2 bases stayed unmatched. The CDR3 coding sequence is TGTGCCAGCAGCTTCCAGGGGGTCACTGAAGCTTTCTTT. The encoded protein is CASSFQGVTEAFF. The whole variable domain, remainder taken from reference TRBV11-2 and TRBJ1-1, is EAGVAQSPRYKIIEKRQSVAFWCNPISGHATLYWYQQILGQGPKLLIQFQNNGVVDDSQLPKDRFSAERLKGVDSTLKIQPAKLEDSAVYLCASSFQGVTEAFFGQGTRLTVV.

V usage is TRBV7-2 and J usage is TRBJ2-5, with D hard to call. The germline V and J ends were trimmed by 4 bases and 9 bases, with 12 bases remaining between them. The CDR3 length is 12 residues. Germline CDR1 is SGHTA and CDR2 is FQGNSA. As DNA, the CDR3 is TGTGCCAGCAGCTCCACTACCGCAGCCCAGTACTTC. It yields the protein CASSSTTAAQYF. The variable domain in full, with the rest retrieved from reference TRBV7-2 and TRBJ2-5, is GAGVSQSPSNKVTEKGKDVELRCDPISGHTALYWYRQSLGQGLEFLIYFQGNSAPDKSGLPSDRFSAERTGGSVSTLTIQRTQQEDSAVYLCASSSTTAAQYFGPGTRLLVL.